The entry below gives a single T cell receptor (beta chain) sequence along with its context. This clone has a single count. There is no known antigen for this receptor. No base quality information exists; no much larger clone differs at one position. The entry originates in a study of naive CD8 T cells in extremely preterm neonates (dated by TCRdb to about 2017). The study in broad terms: An age range of 25-50 years is given for the adult participants in the abstract, whereas a range of 20-50 years is given in the methods. The study compared the TCRbeta CDR3 repertoires of sorted naive CD8+ T cells among four age groups: extremely preterm neonates, term neonates, young children and adults. Findings and caveats that apply to the study as a whole: The proportion of shared CDR3 nucleotide sequences was higher in preterm neonates (2.7%) than in term neonates (approximately 0.4%), young children (approximately 0.03%) and adults (about 0.01%). Among the limitations the authors pointed out were a small sample size and productive template counts that varied across preterm samples. Preterm neonates showed significantly lower iChao1 richness than every other age group (p < 0.05) along with an even clone distribution, indicating a less rich repertoire. To track T cell development within individuals, the authors urged prospective longitudinal studies of preterm and term neonates. Compared with the older groups, preterm CDR3s were shorter and closer to germline, carrying fewer N additions and showing less junctional trimming.

TCRbeta CDR3 regions were amplified from genomic DNA by a two-step, bias-controlled multiplex PCR. The multiplex PCR used primers specific for every TRBV and TRBJ gene segment. The immunoSEQ Assay was used to generate TCRbeta repertoire data. The original methods were these. To merge closely related sequences, reads went through filtering and clustering using a relative-frequency ratio and a modified nearest-neighbor algorithm. The V, D and J gene assignments for CDR3 sequences were based on IMGT annotation. Template counts were quantified against synthetic TCR CDR3 analog sequences and normalized for PCR amplification bias. Analyses were restricted to unique productive sequences, meaning in-frame CDR3 sequences without stop codons. The immunoSEQ Analyzer software was used to calculate iChao1 richness and clonality, with clonality defined as 1 minus Pielou's evenness. Statistical tests were run in JMP, with either Student's t-test or a non-parametric test chosen according to Shapiro-Wilk normality results. What TCRdb holds here is the immuneACCESS table cut down to in-frame rearrangements. Part of the clones is not present; checked against another copy, under half of the missing clones reflect an unresolved V gene, and the others are unexplained. The DNA gave D and trimming, while V, J and clone size come from that table. In this sample the table shows about 5,200 clones, about 97% of which occur a single time. Of the sample, around 0.71% is held by the ten largest clones.

The CDR3 spans 17 residues, from the cysteine through the phenylalanine. The kept DNA is CDR3 alone, 51 bases in frame from the first base. V is shortened by 3 bases, J by 4 bases, and the region joining them spans 21 bases. In the germline V gene, CDR1 corresponds to ENHRY and CDR2 to SYGVKD. The peripheral blood donors were five healthy children aged about 15-56 months who were having elective routine surgery, plus five healthy nonsmoking adults. The adult controls were healthy nonsmokers between about 19 and 55 years old, with a median age of approximately 36 years. A FACSAria III cell sorter was used to sort live, Annexin V-negative naive CD8+ T cells (CD3+CD8+CD45RA+CCR7+). Between roughly 18,000 and 100,000 naive CD8+ T cells were sorted per sample. Mononuclear cells were isolated from diluted blood by Ficoll-Paque density gradient centrifugation. Before sorting, mononuclear cells were cryopreserved in roughly 10% DMSO with roughly 90% FBS and kept in long-term storage at -150 degrees C. Annexin V and antibodies against CD3, CD8, CCR7 and CD45RA were used to stain the thawed cells. The DNeasy Blood and Tissue Kit was used to extract genomic DNA from snap-frozen pellets of sorted cells.

The TCR comes from a human donor in good health. The V and J segments used are TRBV10-3 and TRBJ1-1; TRBD1 could be the D gene, as 6 bases match. Sequencing was performed on naive CD8+ T cells from blood. The CDR3 here reads CAISEISGGRGSTEAFF. The DNA sequence is given as TGTGCCATCAGTGAAATATCGGGGGGCAGGGGAAGCACTGAAGCTTTCTTT.